A single sample is the source of the 9 T cell receptor beta chains below, sequenced in a study of T cells after yellow fever vaccination. TCRdb analysed the 5' RACE reads with MiXCR anew, one entry per CDR3 protein. The table includes about 240,000 distinct CDR3 sequences, 6.9% detected once. Here the sequenced sample was CD4+ T cells sorted from PBMCs, taken 15 days after the yellow fever booster vaccination. These receptors originate from a man younger than 40 who received the YFV17D yellow fever vaccine.

There are many counts of this clonotype. This rearrangement joins TRBV12-3 or TRBV12-4 to TRBJ2-7, with TRBD2 identical over 8 bases. This CDR3 spans 16 amino acids. V was pared by 5 bases and J by 1 base, with 10 bases of the junction left unmatched. The CDR3 DNA reads as TGTGCCAGCAGTCCCGGGGGGGGGCGGGGTTCCTACGAGCAGTACTTC. It specifies CASSPGGGRGSYEQYF.

This clonotype was seen many times. The chain is built from TRBV2 and TRBJ2-7; no firm D call. The germline gives CDR1 SNHLY, CDR2 FYNNEI. The CDR3 spans 12 residues. The germline V and J ends were trimmed by 6 bases and 3 bases, with 9 bases remaining between them. The CDR3 here is CASRRTIYEQYF. CDR3 nucleotide sequence: TGTGCCAGCAGGAGGACCATCTACGAGCAGTACTTC.

With regard to this clonotype: A junction end diverges from the germline sequence, so it may reflect a read error. The genes are TRBV5-1 and TRBJ2-1, with 7 nucleotides matching TRBD1. The CDR3 is 12 residues long. Germline V gene sequence: CDR1 SGHRS, CDR2 YFSETQ. The CDR3 sequence is CASRDTGVYGIF. The CDR3 DNA is TGCGCCAGCAGAGACACAGGGGTTTACGGGATCTTC. Full variable domain (outside the CDR3, taken from reference TRBV5-1 and TRBJ2-1): KAGVTQTPRYLIKTRGQQVTLSCSPISGHRSVSWYQQTPGQGLQFLFEYFSETQRNKGNFPGRFSGRQFSNSRSEMNVSTLELGDSALYLCASRDTGVYGIFGPGTRLTVL.

V and J are TRBV7-2 and TRBJ2-7; D is perhaps TRBD2 (6 bases). Trimming removed 5 bases from V and 5 bases from J, with 22 bases in between. Germline V gene lookup returns CDR1 SGHTA and CDR2 FQGNSA. The CDR3 contains 16 residues. CDR3: CASSPTFGTSKNEQYF. The CDR3 DNA reads TGTGCCAGCAGCCCCACGTTTGGTACTAGCAAGAACGAGCAGTACTTC.

To note about this clonotype: The junction shows a germline mismatch at one end, possibly a read error. The chain uses TRBV7-2 and TRBJ2-1; 9 nucleotides agree with TRBD2. The germline V gene has CDR1 SGHTA and CDR2 FQGNSA. The CDR3 covers 16 residues. The CDR3 region is CVSSKLSGSGYNEQFF. CDR3 DNA sequence: TGTGTCAGCAGCAAACTTAGCGGGAGTGGGTATAATGAGCAGTTCTTC.

J is TRBJ2-5 and V is TRBV29-1; 9 bases line up with TRBD1. With 7 bases clipped from V and 5 bases from J, the junction kept 8 bases outside the gene matches. Per the germline V gene, CDR1 is SQVTM and CDR2 is ANQGSEA. The CDR3 contains 13 residues. In DNA form, the CDR3 reads TGCAGCGCCGATACAGGGGGCAGGGAGACCCAGTACTTC. This sequence encodes CSADTGGRETQYF.

This clonotype was counted ten times or more. The chain carries TRBV2 and TRBJ1-1; possible D gene TRBD1, 5 bases. Looked up from germline, CDR1 is SNHLY and CDR2 is FYNNEI. CDR3 length: 12 residues. Trimming removed 6 bases from V and 7 bases from J, with 12 bases in between. The CDR3 here is CASSPQGDEAFF. The DNA for the CDR3 is TGTGCCAGCAGCCCCCAGGGAGATGAAGCTTTCTTT. The full variable domain, rest sourced from reference TRBV2 and TRBJ1-1, is EPEVTQTPSHQVTQMGQEVILRCVPISNHLYFYWYRQILGQKVEFLVSFYNNEISEKSEIFDDQFSVERPDGSNFTLKIRSTKLEDSAMYFCASSPQGDEAFFGQGTRLTVV.

This clonotype appeared a few times. The CDR3 here is CATVPDIGTSPLHF. CDR3 nucleotide sequence: TGTGCCACCGTGCCCGACATTGGCACATCACCCCTCCACTTT. The chain combines TRBV10-3 with TRBJ1-6; the D is unclear. The germline V gene has CDR1 ENHRY and CDR2 SYGVKD. Trimming removed 10 bases at V and 10 bases at J, with 20 bases between. This CDR3 comprises 14 residues.

This clonotype was recorded a few times. The chain is built from TRBV7-2 and TRBJ2-1; D is uncertain. CDR3 length: 16 residues. Germline lookup yields CDR1 SGHTA and CDR2 FQGNSA. Trimming left V 5 bases short and J 0 bases short, with 14 bases between. CDR3 protein: CASSPTPFGSYNEQFF. The CDR3 coding sequence is TGTGCCAGCAGCCCCACCCCTTTCGGCTCCTACAATGAGCAGTTCTTC.